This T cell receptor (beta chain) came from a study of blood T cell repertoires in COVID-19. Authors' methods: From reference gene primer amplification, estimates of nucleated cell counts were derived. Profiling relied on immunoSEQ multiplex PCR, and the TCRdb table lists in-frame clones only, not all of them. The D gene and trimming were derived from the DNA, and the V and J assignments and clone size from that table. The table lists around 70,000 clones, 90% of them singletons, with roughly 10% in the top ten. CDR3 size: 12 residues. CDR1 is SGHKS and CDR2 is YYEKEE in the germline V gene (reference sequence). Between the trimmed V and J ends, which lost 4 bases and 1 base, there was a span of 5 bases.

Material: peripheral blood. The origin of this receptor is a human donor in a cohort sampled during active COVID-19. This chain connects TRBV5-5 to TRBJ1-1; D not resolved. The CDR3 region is CASSAPNTEAFF. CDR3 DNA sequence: TGTGCCAGCAGCGCGCCGAACACTGAAGCTTTCTTT.